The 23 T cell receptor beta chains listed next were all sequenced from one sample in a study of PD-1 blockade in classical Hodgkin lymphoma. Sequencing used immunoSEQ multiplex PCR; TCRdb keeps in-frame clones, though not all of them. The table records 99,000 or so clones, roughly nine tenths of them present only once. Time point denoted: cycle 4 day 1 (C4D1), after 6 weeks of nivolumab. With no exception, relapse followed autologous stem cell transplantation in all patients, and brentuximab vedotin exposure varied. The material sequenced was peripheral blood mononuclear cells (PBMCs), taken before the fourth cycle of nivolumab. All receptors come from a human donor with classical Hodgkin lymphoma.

This CDR3 is CASSGDRGRPREQYF. The CDR3 DNA reads TGTGCCAGCAGTGGAGACAGGGGGCGCCCTCGGGAGCAGTACTTC. The chain employs TRBV6-6 and TRBJ2-7; 10 nucleotides agree with TRBD1. Germline V gene data show CDR1 as MNHNY and CDR2 as SVGAGI (reference sequence). V dropped 5 bases and J dropped 7; count of bases not matched to a gene: 11. There are 15 residues in the CDR3.

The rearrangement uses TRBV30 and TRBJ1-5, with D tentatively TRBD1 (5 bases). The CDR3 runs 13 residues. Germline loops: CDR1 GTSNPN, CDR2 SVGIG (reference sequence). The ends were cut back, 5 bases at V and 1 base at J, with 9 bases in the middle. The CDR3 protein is CAWGHPSNQPQHF. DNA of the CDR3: TGTGCCTGGGGACACCCCAGCAATCAGCCCCAGCATTTT.

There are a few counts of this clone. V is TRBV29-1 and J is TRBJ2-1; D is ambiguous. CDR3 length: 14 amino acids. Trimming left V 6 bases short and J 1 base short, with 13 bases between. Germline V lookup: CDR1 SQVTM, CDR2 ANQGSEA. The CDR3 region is CSVLRERSYNEQFF. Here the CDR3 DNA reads TGCAGCGTCTTAAGGGAAAGGTCCTACAATGAGCAGTTCTTC.

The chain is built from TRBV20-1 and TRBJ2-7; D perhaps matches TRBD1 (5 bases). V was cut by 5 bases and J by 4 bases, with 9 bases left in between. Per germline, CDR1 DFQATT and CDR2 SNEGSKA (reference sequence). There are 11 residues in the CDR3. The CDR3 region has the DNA TGCAGTGCTGGAACAGGTTACGAGCAGTACTTC. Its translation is CSAGTGYEQYF.

Here the CDR3 DNA reads TGTGCCAGCAGCTTGGCCGTGACAGGGGCTGGCTACACCTTC. Its protein is CASSLAVTGAGYTF. The rearrangement uses TRBV5-6 and TRBJ1-2, with 8 bases that match TRBD1. CDR3 length: 14 amino acids. J was trimmed by 7 bases and V by 0 bases; bases with no gene match: 5. The V gene's germline CDR1 is SGHDT and CDR2 YYEEEE.

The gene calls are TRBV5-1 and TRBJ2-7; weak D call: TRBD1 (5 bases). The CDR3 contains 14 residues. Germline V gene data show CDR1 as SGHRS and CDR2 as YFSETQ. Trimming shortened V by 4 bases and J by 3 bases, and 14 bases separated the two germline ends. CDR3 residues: CASSPSQGNYEQYF. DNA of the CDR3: TGCGCCAGCAGCCCGAGTCAGGGTAACTACGAGCAGTACTTC.

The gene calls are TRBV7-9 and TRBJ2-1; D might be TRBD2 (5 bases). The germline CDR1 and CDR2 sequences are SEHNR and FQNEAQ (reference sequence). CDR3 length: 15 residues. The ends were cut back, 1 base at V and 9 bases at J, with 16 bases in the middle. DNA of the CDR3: TGTGCCAGCAGCTTAGGTGACTATAGGAGAATTGAGCAGTTCTTC. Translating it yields CASSLGDYRRIEQFF.

CDR3 sequence (DNA): TGTGCCAGCAGCCCACTAGCGGGAGGTTATACTGAGCAGTTCTTC. Translated, it gives CASSPLAGGYTEQFF. The rearrangement uses TRBV13 and TRBJ2-1; 12 nucleotides line up with TRBD2. The germline V gene encodes CDR1 PRHDT and CDR2 FYEKMQ (reference sequence). This CDR3 has 15 residues. Trimming removed 5 bases from V and 9 bases from J; junction bases left unmatched: 8.

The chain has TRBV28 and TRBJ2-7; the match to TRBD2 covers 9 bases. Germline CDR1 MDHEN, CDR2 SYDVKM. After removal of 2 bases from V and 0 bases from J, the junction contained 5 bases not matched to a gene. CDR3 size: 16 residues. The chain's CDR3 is CASSLHSGSLSYEQYF. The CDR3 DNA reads TGTGCCAGCAGTTTACATAGCGGGAGCCTCTCCTACGAGCAGTACTTC.

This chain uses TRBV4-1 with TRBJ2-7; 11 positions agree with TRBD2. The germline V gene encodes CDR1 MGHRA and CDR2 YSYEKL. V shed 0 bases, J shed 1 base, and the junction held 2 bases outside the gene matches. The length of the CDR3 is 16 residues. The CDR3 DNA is TGCGCCAGCAGCCAAGAACTAGCGGGAGTATCCTACGAGCAGTACTTC. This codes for CASSQELAGVSYEQYF.

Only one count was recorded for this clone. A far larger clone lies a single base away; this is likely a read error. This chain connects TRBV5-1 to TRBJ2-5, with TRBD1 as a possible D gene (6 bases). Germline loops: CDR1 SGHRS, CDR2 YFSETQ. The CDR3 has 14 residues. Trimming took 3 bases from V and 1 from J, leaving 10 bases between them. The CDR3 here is CASSSWGPQETQYF. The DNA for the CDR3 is TGCGCCAGCAGCTCCTGGGGGCCCCAAGAGACCCAGTACTTC.

CDR3 in DNA: TGTGCCAGCAGTTCCGATCGACAGGGGATCATCTACGAGCAGTACTTC. This encodes CASSSDRQGIIYEQYF. The chain uses TRBV27 and TRBJ2-7; 8 nucleotides align to TRBD1. Germline loops: CDR1 MNHEY, CDR2 SMNVEV (reference sequence). With V trimmed by 4 bases and J by 3 bases, 11 bases remained unmatched. This CDR3 region has 16 residues.

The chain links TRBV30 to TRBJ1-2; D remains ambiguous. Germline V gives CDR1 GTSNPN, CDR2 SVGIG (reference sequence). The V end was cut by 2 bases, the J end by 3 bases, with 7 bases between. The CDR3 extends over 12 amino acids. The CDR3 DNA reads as TGTGCCTGGAGTCGGGCCTACTATGGCTACACCTTC. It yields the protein CAWSRAYYGYTF.

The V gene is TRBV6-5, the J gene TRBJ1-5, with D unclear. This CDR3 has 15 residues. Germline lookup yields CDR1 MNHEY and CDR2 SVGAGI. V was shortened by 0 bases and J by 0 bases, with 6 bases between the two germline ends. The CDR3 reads CASSYSMNSNQPQHF. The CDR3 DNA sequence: TGTGCCAGCAGTTACTCGATGAATAGCAATCAGCCCCAGCATTTT.

CDR3 DNA sequence: TGTGCCAGCAAGCGGGACAGGGGGAGCTCCTACGAGCAGTACTTC. Its translation: CASKRDRGSSYEQYF. The gene calls are TRBV28 and TRBJ2-7; 11 bases align to TRBD1. V gave up 7 bases and J gave up 0 bases; unmatched junction bases: 5. The CDR3 runs 15 residues. Germline lookup yields CDR1 MDHEN and CDR2 SYDVKM.

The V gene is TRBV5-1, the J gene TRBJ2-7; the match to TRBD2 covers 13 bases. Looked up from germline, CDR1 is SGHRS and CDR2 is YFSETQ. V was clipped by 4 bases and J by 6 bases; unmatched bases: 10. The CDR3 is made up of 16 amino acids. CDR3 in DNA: TGCGCCAGCAGCCCAGGACTAGCGGGAGTAGACTCCGAGCAGTACTTC. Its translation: CASSPGLAGVDSEQYF.

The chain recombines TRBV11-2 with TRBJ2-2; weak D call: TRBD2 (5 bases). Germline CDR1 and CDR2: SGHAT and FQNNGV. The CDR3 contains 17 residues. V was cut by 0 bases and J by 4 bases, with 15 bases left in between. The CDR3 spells CASSLDRGLSTTGELFF. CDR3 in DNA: TGTGCCAGCAGCTTAGATCGTGGACTCTCTACCACCGGGGAGCTGTTTTTT. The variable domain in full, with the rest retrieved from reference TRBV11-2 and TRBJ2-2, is EAGVAQSPRYKIIEKRQSVAFWCNPISGHATLYWYQQILGQGPKLLIQFQNNGVVDDSQLPKDRFSAERLKGVDSTLKIQPAKLEDSAVYLCASSLDRGLSTTGELFFGEGSRLTVL.

CDR3 amino acids: CASRPPGGGNTGELFF. The CDR3 region has the DNA TGTGCCAGCAGACCTCCCGGCGGGGGGAACACCGGGGAGCTGTTTTTT. The chain joins TRBV6-6 to TRBJ2-2; 7 bases are a match to TRBD2. V was pared by 6 bases and J by 1 base, with 8 bases of the junction left unmatched. Looked up from germline, CDR1 is MNHNY and CDR2 is SVGAGI (reference sequence). The CDR3 loop spans 16 amino acids.

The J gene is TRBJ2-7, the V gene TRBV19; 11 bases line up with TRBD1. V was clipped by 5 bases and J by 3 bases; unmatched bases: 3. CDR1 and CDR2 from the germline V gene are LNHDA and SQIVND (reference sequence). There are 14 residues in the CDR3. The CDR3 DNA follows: TGTGCCAGTAGTCATGGGACAGGGGGCTACGAGCAGTACTTC. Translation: CASSHGTGGYEQYF.

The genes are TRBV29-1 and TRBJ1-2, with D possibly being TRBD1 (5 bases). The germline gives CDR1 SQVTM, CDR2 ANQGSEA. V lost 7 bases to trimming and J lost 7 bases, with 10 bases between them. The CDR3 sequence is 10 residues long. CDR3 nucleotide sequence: TGCAGCGATGAGACAGCTGGCTACACCTTC. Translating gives CSDETAGYTF.

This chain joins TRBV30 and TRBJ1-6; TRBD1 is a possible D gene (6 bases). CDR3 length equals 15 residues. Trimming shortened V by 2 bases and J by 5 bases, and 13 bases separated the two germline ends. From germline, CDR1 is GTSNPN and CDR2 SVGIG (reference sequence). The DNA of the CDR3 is TGTGCCTGGAGTTTAGGGGGGACGGATAATTCACCCCTCCACTTT. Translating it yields CAWSLGGTDNSPLHF.

The CDR3 DNA reads as TGCGCCAGCAGCCGGGGAATACAAGAGACCCAGTACTTC. Translating it yields CASSRGIQETQYF. J is TRBJ2-5 and V is TRBV4-1; D not certain. CDR1 and CDR2 (germline): MGHRA, YSYEKL. The CDR3 runs to 13 residues. V lost 4 bases and J lost 2, with 8 bases in between.

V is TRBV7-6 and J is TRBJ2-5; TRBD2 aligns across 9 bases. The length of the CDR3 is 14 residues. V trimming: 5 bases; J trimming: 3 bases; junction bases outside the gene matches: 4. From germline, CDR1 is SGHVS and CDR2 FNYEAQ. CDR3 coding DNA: TGTGCCAGCAGCGATGGACTAGCGAAAGAGACCCAGTACTTC. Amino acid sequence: CASSDGLAKETQYF.